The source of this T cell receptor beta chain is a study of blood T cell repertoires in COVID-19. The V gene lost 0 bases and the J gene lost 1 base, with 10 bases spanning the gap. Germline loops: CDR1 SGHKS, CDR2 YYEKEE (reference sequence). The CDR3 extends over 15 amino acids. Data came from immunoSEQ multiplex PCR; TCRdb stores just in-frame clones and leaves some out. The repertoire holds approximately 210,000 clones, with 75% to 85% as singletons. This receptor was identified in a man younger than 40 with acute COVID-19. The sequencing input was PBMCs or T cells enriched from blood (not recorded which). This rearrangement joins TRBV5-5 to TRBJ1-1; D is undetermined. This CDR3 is CASSLVSRGNTEAFF. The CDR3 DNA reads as TGTGCCAGCAGCTTGGTGTCTCGGGGGAACACTGAAGCTTTCTTT. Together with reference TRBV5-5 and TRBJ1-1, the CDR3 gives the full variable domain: DAGVTQSPTHLIKTRGQQVTLRCSPISGHKSVSWYQQVLGQGPQFIFQYYEKEERGRGNFPDRFSARQFPNYSSELNVNALLLGDSALYLCASSLVSRGNTEAFFGQGTRLTVV.